The present entry profiles one T cell receptor (beta chain) with its context. Germline V CDR1 and CDR2: SQVTM, ANQGSEA. This CDR3 is 13 amino acids long. The V and J ends lost 3 bases and 6 bases, in that order; junction bases with no gene match: 4. Primers for the PCR totalled 60 Vbeta and 13 Jbeta. Produced via immunoSEQ multiplex PCR; TCRdb's table is partial and in-frame only. Counted here are fewer than 150,000 clones, about 76% occurring once; the ten biggest clones make up under 4.5%. The source of the sample is a study of cytomegalovirus exposure and HLA in healthy donors. This receptor was taken from a young man in good health and CMV-seronegative. The J gene is TRBJ2-3, the V gene TRBV29-1; 9 nucleotides match TRBD2. The sequenced sample was PBMCs. The CDR3 here is CSVDGGRGDTQYF. CDR3 sequence (DNA): TGCAGCGTTGACGGCGGGAGGGGGGATACGCAGTATTTT.